Sequencing of this TCR beta chain was carried out in a study of T cells in Graves' hyperthyroidism and ophthalmopathy (dated by TCRdb to between 2017 and 2020). General notes on the study: Peripheral blood was collected at initial diagnosis, before any treatment. TCR Vbeta CDR3 sequencing of 130 to 150 peripheral blood samples (around 45 ophthalmopathy, under 80 hyperthyroidism and roughly 17 progressor patients) is reported in the paper. The roughly 91 discovery patients were randomly divided into training and test sets at a 7:3 ratio. After sampling, hyperthyroidism patients received methimazole starting at 30 mg daily, and ophthalmopathy patients received high-dose intravenous methylprednisolone. An independent validation cohort of 18 to 20 hyperthyroidism patients and 17 patients who later progressed to ophthalmopathy tested prospective prediction of ophthalmopathy. TCR V-J signatures able to tell the groups apart were searched for in a discovery cohort of 95 to 100 patients, of whom roughly 42 had Graves' ophthalmopathy and 57 had stable Graves' hyperthyroidism. In addition, the study compared T-cell repertoires in thyroid tissue and in blood from roughly 6 Graves' hyperthyroidism patients. Beyond this particular receptor, the publication reports: Most expanded thyroid clonotypes (frequency above 0.001) were also found in blood, which suggests that blood repertoires may mirror thyroid immune responses. In cross-validation, a model built on a 13 V-J signature told ophthalmopathy apart from stable hyperthyroidism with under 90% sensitivity and around 83% specificity, and in testing the same model reached 80%/75%. In validation, progression to ophthalmopathy was predicted by the model with around 71% sensitivity and 72.22% specificity, a median of roughly six months before onset. Sample size was not statistically predetermined, and blinding of investigators to group allocation was not performed.

TCR beta CDR3 regions were amplified from RNA transcripts. For the first round of RT-PCR on the TCR CDR3, the HTBI primer set was used together with the Qiagen OneStep RT-PCR kit. Libraries were constructed in a second round of multiplex PCR, after which size selection and purification were performed. Libraries were sequenced paired-end with 100 bp reads on an Illumina HiSeq2000. Concerning the study's data processing: SOAPnuke was used to process the raw data, removing reads that contained adapters or uncalled bases, had a mean Phred below 15, or lacked an exact match to the constant primer or identifier. High-quality paired reads were merged using COPE v1.2.5, and each unique nucleotide sequence was defined as a clonotype. MiTCR v1.1 was used to align clonotypes to the IMGT TRBV, TRBD and TRBJ reference segments. The analysis included only V-J combinations with a frequency above 0.0001, which together covered 99% to 99.2% of the repertoires. A TCS score was defined as the ratio of F50 (clonal expansion) to E x V (chaos), with BLOSUM62-based TCRdist applied between CDR3 peptides within each V-J. Welch's t-statistics and random forest reduced roughly 540 V-J features to 13, which were used in a naive Bayes classifier (R e1071). The raw public reads went through TCRdb reprocessing: fastp at Q25, MiXCR clone calling, in-frame beta chains kept. Each entry is one CDR3 protein sequence, shown with its most common DNA and genes. The V and J calls here are based on TCRdb, not the publication. Recorded for this sample are about 700,000 distinct CDR3 sequences; approximately 14% of them occurred a single time. The ten most abundant clones make up roughly 10% of the sample.

Graves' hyperthyroidism was defined as stable when no progression to ophthalmopathy occurred over 18 months of follow-up. The hyperthyroidism patients were between 18 and 65 years old and newly diagnosed, with a disease duration of less than 2 months. Exclusion was applied to patients with uncontrolled infections, other autoimmune diseases, pregnancy or lactation. Diagnoses were established on the basis of clinical symptoms, serum thyroxine and TRAb, thyroid ultrasound, and orbital computed tomography. PBMCs were separated from roughly 9.6 ml of fresh peripheral blood using Ficoll-Paque density gradient centrifugation. Total RNA was extracted using Trizol reagent, and RNA quality was assessed on an Agilent 2100 Bioanalyzer. Worth noting for this clonotype: Its antigen remains undetermined. No per-base quality is available; no much larger clone lies one base away.

The germline V gene specifies SGHRS as CDR1 and YFSETQ as CDR2. Trimming removed 3 bases from V and 10 bases from J; the gene matches leave 7 bases unexplained. The CDR3 holds 14 amino acids from the cysteine to the phenylalanine. Just the 42-base CDR3 DNA is kept, in frame starting at base 1. The chain uses TRBV5-1 and TRBJ1-6; 7 bases in the middle match TRBD1. Sequencing used blood. This TCR was sampled from a young woman with Graves' hyperthyroidism. The sequenced DNA is TGCGCCAGCAGCTCTGGGGACAGATCATCACCCCTCCACTTT. It translates as CASSSGDRSSPLHF.